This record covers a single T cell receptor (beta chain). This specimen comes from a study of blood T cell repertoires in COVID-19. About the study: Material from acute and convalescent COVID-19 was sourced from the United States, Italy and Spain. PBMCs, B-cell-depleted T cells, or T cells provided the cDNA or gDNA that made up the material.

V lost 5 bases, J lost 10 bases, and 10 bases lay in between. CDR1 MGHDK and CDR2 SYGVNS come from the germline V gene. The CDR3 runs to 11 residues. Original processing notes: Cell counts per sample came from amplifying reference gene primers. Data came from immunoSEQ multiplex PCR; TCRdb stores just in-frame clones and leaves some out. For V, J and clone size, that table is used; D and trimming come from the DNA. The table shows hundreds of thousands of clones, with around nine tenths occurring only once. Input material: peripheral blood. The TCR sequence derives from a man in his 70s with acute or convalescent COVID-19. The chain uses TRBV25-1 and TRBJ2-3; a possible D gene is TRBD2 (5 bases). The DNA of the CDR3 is TGTGCCAGCAGTTTATCCGGGGCGCAGTATTTT. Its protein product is CASSLSGAQYF.